Presented here are 12 T cell receptor beta chains from one specimen sequenced in a study of T cell clonotyping in hematopoietic cell transplantation. Profiled with immunoSEQ multiplex PCR; TCRdb holds only in-frame clones, not every one. There are 10,000 or so clones in the sample; about 76% occur only once, and 8% to 10% lies in the top ten. Specimen: PBMCs, collected 30 days after allogeneic stem cell transplant. The receptor source for this set is a female patient aged 40 to 55 who had an allogeneic stem cell transplant from a related donor, so T cells may come from the graft donor. Some clones in this sample may be carry-over from other donors' samples.

This clone was detected only once. CDR3: CASRGWDMDEKTQYF. As DNA, the CDR3 is TGTGCCAGCAGGGGGTGGGACATGGACGAGAAGACCCAGTACTTC. The genes are TRBV2 and TRBJ2-5, with a tentative D call TRBD1 (6 bases). The CDR3 loop spans 15 amino acids. The germline gives CDR1 SNHLY, CDR2 FYNNEI. Trimming removed 6 bases at V and 6 bases at J, with 20 bases between.

CDR3 nucleotide sequence: TGTGCCAGCAGTGTCTCGGGAGAAGGCACCATATATTTT. It specifies CASSVSGEGTIYF. This chain joins TRBV6-1 and TRBJ1-3; the D is unclear. The germline CDR1 and CDR2 sequences are MNHNS and SASEGT. The CDR3 has 13 amino acids. Between the trimmed V and J ends, which lost 4 bases and 9 bases, there was a span of 13 bases.

The rearrangement uses TRBV29-1 and TRBJ2-6; D is perhaps TRBD1 (5 bases). Germline V gene data show CDR1 as SQVTM and CDR2 as ANQGSEA. V was clipped by 3 bases and J by 1 base, with 13 bases between them. This CDR3 comprises 16 residues. CDR3: CSVEGRATSGANVLTF. The CDR3 DNA follows: TGCAGCGTTGAGGGCAGGGCAACATCTGGGGCCAACGTCCTGACTTTC.

Concerning this clone itself: One end of the junction does not line up with germline, which may come from a read error. This sequence joins TRBV4-1 and TRBJ2-2, with D hard to call. The CDR3 covers 13 residues. Germline V gene lookup returns CDR1 MGHRA and CDR2 YSYEKL. CDR3 residues: CASSHPRIGELFF. The CDR3 bases are TGTGCCAGCAGCCACCCTCGCATCGGGGAGCTGTTTTTT.

The chain joins TRBV4-3 to TRBJ1-3; D gene ambiguous. Germline CDR1 LGHNA, CDR2 YSLEER. V shed 0 bases and J shed 0 bases, with 12 bases lying between them. The CDR3 consists of 17 residues. For the CDR3, the DNA is TGCGCCAGCAGCCAAGATTATACATCGAGCTCTGGAAACACCATATATTTT. Its translation: CASSQDYTSSSGNTIYF.

The chain has TRBV7-8 and TRBJ2-7, with 7 bases aligning to TRBD1. The V and J ends lost 4 bases and 3 bases, in that order; junction bases with no gene match: 9. The germline V gene encodes CDR1 SGHVS and CDR2 FQNEAQ. This CDR3 is built from 15 residues. The CDR3 DNA is TGTGCCAGCAGCTACGAATTGGACAGGTTCTACGAGCAGTACTTC. This sequence encodes CASSYELDRFYEQYF. The complete variable domain, with remaining parts taken from reference TRBV7-8 and TRBJ2-7, reads GAGVSQSPRYKVAKRGQDVALRCDPISGHVSLFWYQQALGQGPEFLTYFQNEAQLDKSGLPSDRFFAERPEGSVSTLKIQRTQQEDSAVYLCASSYELDRFYEQYFGPGTRLTVT.

In its sample, this clone was seen a few times. The genes are TRBV4-1 and TRBJ2-1; the match to TRBD1 covers 9 bases. CDR1 MGHRA and CDR2 YSYEKL come from the germline V gene. V dropped 1 base and J dropped 8; count of bases not matched to a gene: 6. The CDR3 length is 15 residues. The CDR3: CASSQVRDRVYEQFF. The CDR3 DNA reads TGCGCCAGCAGCCAAGTGAGGGACAGGGTGTATGAGCAGTTCTTC.

V and J are TRBV5-4 and TRBJ2-3, with 7 nucleotides matching TRBD1. Trimming took 4 bases from V and 5 from J; bases not matched to a gene: 7. Germline values: CDR1 SGHNT, CDR2 YYREEE (reference sequence). The CDR3 covers 14 residues. This CDR3 reads CASSPRQGVDTQYF. Here the CDR3 DNA reads TGTGCCAGCAGCCCAAGACAGGGAGTAGATACGCAGTATTTT.

The rearrangement links TRBV6-9 to TRBJ2-1; no definite D call. The CDR3 is 14 amino acids. The ends were cut back, 4 bases at V and 7 bases at J, with 14 bases in the middle. Germline assignment: CDR1 MNHGY and CDR2 SVAAGI. CDR3 residues: CASSFLSWQNEQFF. In DNA, the CDR3 is TGTGCCAGCAGTTTTCTAAGCTGGCAAAATGAGCAGTTCTTC.

This clone appeared once. The chain has TRBV29-1 and TRBJ2-4; 16 nucleotides match TRBD2. Trimming at V came to 6 bases and at J to 8 bases, leaving 7 bases not matched to a gene. CDR1 and CDR2 from the germline V gene are SQVTM and ANQGSEA. This CDR3 spans 15 amino acids. DNA of the CDR3: TGCAGCGTGACCGGGACTAGCGGGAGGGGAGACATTCAGTACTTC. The encoded protein is CSVTGTSGRGDIQYF.

The genes are TRBV7-2 and TRBJ2-1; 10 bases are a match to TRBD1. The J segment lost 5 bases and the V segment lost 1 base, leaving 5 bases of the junction unmatched. The germline V gene has CDR1 SGHTA and CDR2 FQGNSA. The CDR3 loop spans 16 amino acids. DNA for the CDR3: TGTGCCAGCAGCTTAGATCGGGGACAGGGGCACAATGAGCAGTTCTTC. This sequence encodes CASSLDRGQGHNEQFF. Full variable domain (rest looked up from reference TRBV7-2 and TRBJ2-1): GAGVSQSPSNKVTEKGKDVELRCDPISGHTALYWYRQSLGQGLEFLIYFQGNSAPDKSGLPSDRFSAERTGGSVSTLTIQRTQQEDSAVYLCASSLDRGQGHNEQFFGPGTRLTVL.

The V gene is TRBV27, the J gene TRBJ2-2; D is uncertain. V lost 2 bases and J lost 6, with 7 bases in between. Germline assignment: CDR1 MNHEY and CDR2 SMNVEV (reference sequence). There are 13 residues in the CDR3. The CDR3 loop is CASSLRNPGELFF. The CDR3, as DNA: TGTGCCAGCAGTTTACGAAATCCCGGGGAGCTGTTTTTT.